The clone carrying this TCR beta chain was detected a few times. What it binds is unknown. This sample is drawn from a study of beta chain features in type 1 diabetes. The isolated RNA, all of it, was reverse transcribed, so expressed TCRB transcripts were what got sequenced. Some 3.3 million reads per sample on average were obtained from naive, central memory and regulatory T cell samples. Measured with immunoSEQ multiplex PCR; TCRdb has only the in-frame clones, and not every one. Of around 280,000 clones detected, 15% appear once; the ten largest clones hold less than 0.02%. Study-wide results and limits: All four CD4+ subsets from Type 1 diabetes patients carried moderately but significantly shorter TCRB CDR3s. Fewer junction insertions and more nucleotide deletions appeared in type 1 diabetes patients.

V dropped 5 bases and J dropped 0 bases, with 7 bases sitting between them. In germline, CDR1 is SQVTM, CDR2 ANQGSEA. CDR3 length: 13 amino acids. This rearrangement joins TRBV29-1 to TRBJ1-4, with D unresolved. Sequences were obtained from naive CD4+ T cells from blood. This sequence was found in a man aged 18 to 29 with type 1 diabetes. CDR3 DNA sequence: TGCAGCGTTTCGAGTGCAACTAATGAAAAACTGTTTTTT. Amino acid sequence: CSVSSATNEKLFF.